This TCR beta chain was recovered during a study of shared clonotypes between healthy human individuals. General study findings and limits: Expectations were that clonotype sharing among donors would be affected by sequencing depth.

V was shortened by 3 bases and J by 0 bases, with 9 bases between the two germline ends. The CDR3 is made up of 13 amino acids. The germline CDR1 and CDR2 sequences are SQVTM and ANQGSEA. As concerns this clone: Its cognate antigen is unknown.

Sequencing was performed on unsorted PBMC DNA using ten immunoSEQ deep assay plates. Profiling relied on immunoSEQ multiplex PCR, and the TCRdb table lists in-frame clones only, not all of them. The table has about half a million clones, more than 70% seen once; the top ten hold around 13%. When samples were unsorted, about 90 million PBMCs were used for genomic DNA. This TCR was sampled from a woman in her thirties or forties in good health. Some clones in this sample may be carry-over from other donors' samples. This chain joins TRBV29-1 and TRBJ2-7; no reliable D call. Specimen: PBMCs. DNA for the CDR3: TGCAGCGTTGATGGGCAGACCTCCTACGAGCAGTACTTC. Its protein product is CSVDGQTSYEQYF.